This TCR beta chain was retrieved from a study of blood T cells in healthy people across ages. Whole-study findings and limits: Roughly linearly, TCR beta diversity per million T cells fell as age increased.

PCR was performed a second time for about 6 to 12 cycles using a sample-barcoded 5' primer and a J-beta primer mix. Each CDR3 protein is one row after TCRdb ran MiXCR on the 5' RACE reads. The data contain some 1.8 million distinct CDR3 sequences, 39% of them singletons. The table lists this clonotype with a few counts. What it recognizes is unknown. CDR1 MNHEY and CDR2 SMNVEV come from the germline V gene (reference sequence). CDR3 length equals 16 residues. Trimming removed 0 bases at V and 2 bases at J, with 14 bases between. All donors came from Russia, were Caucasian and healthy, and spanned ages 6 to 90.

The TCR sequence derives from a human donor in good health. The rearrangement joins TRBV27 to TRBJ2-7; maybe TRBD2 (5 bases). The specimen sequenced was blood. The CDR3, as DNA: TGTGCCAGCAGTTTATCTGGACTTGACGGAACCTACGAGCAGTACTTC. Its protein product is CASSLSGLDGTYEQYF.